The present T cell receptor (beta chain) was sequenced within a study of CD8+ T cells in alopecia areata. For the study at large: Once tofacitinib had been taken for 6 to 18 months, 6 months off drug followed.

RNA, once extracted, was reverse transcribed into cDNA for use as the sequencing template. Profiled with immunoSEQ multiplex PCR; TCRdb holds only in-frame clones, not every one. This table has some 150,000 clones, about 72% appearing once. CDR3 length: 15 amino acids. Looked up from germline, CDR1 is SNHLY and CDR2 is FYNNEI. Findings and limits, study-wide: Tissue-resident alphabeta T cells belonging to normal skin likewise get sequenced within scalp specimens. Higher clonality was seen in lesional scalp than in normal scalp, especially in alopecia totalis/universalis.

PBMCs were stained for CD3, CD4 and CD8, and CD4+ and CD8+ T cells were sorted. In the case of this clone: Its antigen is unidentified. The junction shows a germline mismatch at one end, possibly a read error.

The clonotype comes from a human donor with alopecia areata. This chain uses TRBV2 with TRBJ2-7, with 8 bases fitting TRBD2. Sequencing used CD8+ T cells sorted from blood, obtained at week 0. As DNA, the CDR3 is TGTGCCAGCAGCGAAGTGAGCGGGGGTGTTTACGAGCAGTACTTC. Residues: CASSEVSGGVYEQYF.